This T cell receptor beta chain was sequenced in a study of Graves' ophthalmopathy and Graves' hyperthyroidism. Study at large: Hyperthyroidism is called stable when no ophthalmopathy develops within 18 months of follow-up. Notes on the study in general: Ophthalmopathy progression prediction by the model yielded a sensitivity of about 69% and a specificity of less than 75%. In blood, most expanded thyroid clonotypes above 0.001 frequency were also detected.

The germline V and J ends were trimmed by 7 bases and 4 bases, with 11 bases remaining between them. CDR1 and CDR2 from the germline V gene are MNHEY and SMNVEV (reference sequence). This CDR3 is 13 amino acids long. About this clonotype itself: Its antigen is as yet unknown.

Amplification from RNA transcripts yielded the TCR beta CDR3 regions. Second-round multiplex PCR came after a first-round RT-PCR that employed HTBI primers. TCRdb re-called the multiplex PCR reads through MiXCR, storing one row per CDR3 protein. The sample lists over a million distinct CDR3 sequences, 35% to 45% seen once, with 11% in the top ten. Among the hyperthyroidism patients, all were newly diagnosed, aged 18 to 65, with under 2 months' duration. The chain has TRBV27 and TRBJ1-5; D gene uncertain. This TCR was sampled from an adult man with Graves' hyperthyroidism. Sequencing input: peripheral blood or thyroid tissue (not recorded which). The CDR3 reads CASKLGRNQPQHF. DNA of the CDR3: TGTGCCAGCAAACTTGGCCGGAATCAGCCCCAGCATTTT.